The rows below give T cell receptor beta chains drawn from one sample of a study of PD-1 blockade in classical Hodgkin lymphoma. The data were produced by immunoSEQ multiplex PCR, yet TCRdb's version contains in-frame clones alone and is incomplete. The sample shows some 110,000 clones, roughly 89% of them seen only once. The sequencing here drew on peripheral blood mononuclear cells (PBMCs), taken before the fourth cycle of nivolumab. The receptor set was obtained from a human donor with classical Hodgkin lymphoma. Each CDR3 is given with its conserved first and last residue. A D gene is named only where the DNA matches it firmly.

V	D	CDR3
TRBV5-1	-	CASSRQQGPKETQYF
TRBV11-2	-	CASSLARETQYF
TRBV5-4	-	CASSLGGELPGNTIYF
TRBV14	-	CASSQGDGRADGYTF
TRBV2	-	CASREEAPPQQYF
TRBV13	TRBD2	CASSARLAGGPDTQYF
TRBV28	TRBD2	CASSLASWTSDGELFF
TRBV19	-	CASSIVPSYEQYF
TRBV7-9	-	CASSLGWEETQYF
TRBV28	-	CASSGLNPYEQYF
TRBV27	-	CASSFLSDNEQFF
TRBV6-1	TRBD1	CASSFGTGRNEKLFF
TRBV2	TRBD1	CASRKAGTANQPQHF
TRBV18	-	CASSLAQVRYGYTF
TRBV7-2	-	CASSRYGQGLNQPQHF
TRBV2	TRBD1	CASSEATGGYGYTF
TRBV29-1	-	CSVNGGSYEQYF
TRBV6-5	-	CASSKQYF
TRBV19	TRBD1	CASSIDRGGGNTEAFF
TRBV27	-	CASNPSGAGYEQYF
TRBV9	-	CASSEIGESGEQYF
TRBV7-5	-	CVRSPTSGRAHEQFF
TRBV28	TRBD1	CASSFTGTGAYEQYF
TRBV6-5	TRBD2	CASSRGLVIYEQYF
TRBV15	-	CATSRGGGGNQPQHF
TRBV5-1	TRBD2	CASSPEGGAGGYNEQFF
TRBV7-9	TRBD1	CASSSQGGSYNEQFF
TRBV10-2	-	CASSESDSNQPQHF
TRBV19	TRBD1	CASSTPGQPTLEQYF
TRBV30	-	CAWSKGGGVGYTF
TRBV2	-	CAGEGEGGEQYF
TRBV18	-	CASSPLQIRGNEKLFF
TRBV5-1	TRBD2	CASSSFGLAGPSYNEQFF
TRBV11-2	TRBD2	CASSLDFPETSGSYEQYF
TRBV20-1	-	CSARYNYEQYF
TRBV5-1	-	CASSLELARIDGYTF
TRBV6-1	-	CASSEARTRNQPQHF
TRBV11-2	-	CASSSGLAYNEQFF
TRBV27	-	CASSLSGNYEQFF